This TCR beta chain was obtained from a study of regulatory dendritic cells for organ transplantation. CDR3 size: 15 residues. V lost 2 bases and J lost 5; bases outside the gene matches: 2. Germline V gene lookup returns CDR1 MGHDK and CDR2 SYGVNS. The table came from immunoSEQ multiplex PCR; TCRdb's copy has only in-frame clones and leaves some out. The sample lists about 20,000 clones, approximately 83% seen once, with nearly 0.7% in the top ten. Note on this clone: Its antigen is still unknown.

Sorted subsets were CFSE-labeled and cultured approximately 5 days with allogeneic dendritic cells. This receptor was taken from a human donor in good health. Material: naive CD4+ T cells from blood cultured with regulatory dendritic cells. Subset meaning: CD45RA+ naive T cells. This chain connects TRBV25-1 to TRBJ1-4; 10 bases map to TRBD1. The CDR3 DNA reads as TGTGCCAGCAGTGAACCGGGACAGGGGAATGAAAAACTGTTTTTT. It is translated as CASSEPGQGNEKLFF.